Listed below are T cell receptor beta chains from one sample, sequenced in a study of vaccination effects on CD4 cells after COVID-19. Profiling relied on immunoSEQ multiplex PCR, and the TCRdb table lists in-frame clones only, not all of them. This table holds roughly 59,000 clones, roughly three quarters found once. For these receptors, no antigen is known. The material sequenced was CD4+ T cells from PBMCs cultured with HCoV-OC43 spike peptides, taken after COVID-19 vaccination. Receptor source: a human donor who received a COVID-19 vaccine. Both conserved end residues are part of each CDR3. Size is stated for part of the rows, as once, few or many counts, or as a class when the clone is expanded.

V gene: TRBV5-1; J gene: TRBJ2-5; clone size: NA; CDR3 protein: CASSQPRLAGGKQETQYF
V gene: TRBV6-2/TRBV6-3; J gene: TRBJ2-1; clone size: once; CDR3 protein: CASSSGGSVYNEQFF
V gene: TRBV10-3; J gene: TRBJ1-1; clone size: NA; CDR3 protein: CAISERGTTNTEAFF
V gene: TRBV2; J gene: TRBJ1-4; clone size: once; CDR3 protein: CASSEQGNEKLFF
V gene: TRBV7-2; J gene: TRBJ2-1; clone size: NA; CDR3 protein: CASSLTGTGGDEQFF
V gene: TRBV28; J gene: TRBJ1-5; clone size: NA; CDR3 protein: CASSSQRYQPQHF
V gene: TRBV6-5; J gene: TRBJ2-1; clone size: NA; CDR3 protein: CASHSGRSYNEQFF
V gene: TRBV6-1; J gene: TRBJ1-5; clone size: NA; CDR3 protein: CASSEGTGMDRPQHF
V gene: TRBV27; J gene: TRBJ1-5; clone size: NA; CDR3 protein: CASSVRGNSNQPQHF
V gene: TRBV6-1; J gene: TRBJ1-3; clone size: NA; CDR3 protein: CASSDPQGGPGNTIYF
V gene: TRBV29-1; J gene: TRBJ1-2; clone size: NA; CDR3 protein: CSADQGTGYTF
V gene: TRBV24-1; J gene: TRBJ2-3; clone size: NA; CDR3 protein: CATSVAGAPADTQYF
V gene: TRBV6-4; J gene: TRBJ1-6; clone size: NA; CDR3 protein: CASSERSRSSYNSPLHF
V gene: TRBV5-4; J gene: TRBJ2-3; clone size: NA; CDR3 protein: CASSSGTIDTQYF
V gene: TRBV5-1; J gene: TRBJ2-3; clone size: NA; CDR3 protein: CASRRIQSTDTQYF
V gene: TRBV5-8; J gene: TRBJ1-1; clone size: NA; CDR3 protein: CASPVLGRHGNKHTEAFF
V gene: TRBV18; J gene: TRBJ2-5; clone size: NA; CDR3 protein: CASSPPTGGSAGTQYF
V gene: TRBV28; J gene: TRBJ1-2; clone size: few; CDR3 protein: CANRDAKNYGYTF
V gene: TRBV2; J gene: TRBJ1-2; clone size: few; CDR3 protein: CASNPPGYTF
V gene: TRBV28; J gene: TRBJ1-6; clone size: NA; CDR3 protein: CASSTYGQGNSPLHF
V gene: TRBV3-1/TRBV3-2; J gene: TRBJ2-3; clone size: NA; CDR3 protein: CASRQLAGGPDTQYF
V gene: TRBV15; J gene: TRBJ1-1; clone size: NA; CDR3 protein: CATSRDTTNTEAFF
V gene: TRBV5-1; J gene: TRBJ2-5; clone size: NA; CDR3 protein: CASSLSAGSSGQETQYF
V gene: TRBV15; J gene: TRBJ2-3; clone size: NA; CDR3 protein: CATSRDRGNTQYF
V gene: TRBV5-1; J gene: TRBJ2-6; clone size: NA; CDR3 protein: CASSLPLFGRSSGANVLTF
V gene: TRBV6-1; J gene: TRBJ1-1; clone size: NA; CDR3 protein: CASSETSGEGEAFF
V gene: TRBV5-5; J gene: TRBJ2-1; clone size: NA; CDR3 protein: CASSKTSGVSYNEQFF
V gene: TRBV18; J gene: TRBJ2-1; clone size: NA; CDR3 protein: CASSPLTMNSEQFF
V gene: TRBV3-1/TRBV3-2; J gene: TRBJ2-1; clone size: NA; CDR3 protein: CASSQGGHEQFF
V gene: TRBV7-2; J gene: TRBJ2-3; clone size: NA; CDR3 protein: CASSALQYSVGDTQYF
V gene: TRBV6-6; J gene: TRBJ1-2; clone size: NA; CDR3 protein: CASSEQMAYGYTF
V gene: TRBV21-1; J gene: TRBJ2-6; clone size: NA; CDR3 protein: CASSKNGTPSSGANVLTF
V gene: TRBV7-9; J gene: TRBJ1-6; clone size: few; CDR3 protein: CASRDLTGTPFVSPLHF
V gene: TRBV7-3; J gene: TRBJ1-1; clone size: NA; CDR3 protein: CASSLQENTEAFF
V gene: TRBV7-2; J gene: TRBJ1-5; clone size: once; CDR3 protein: CASSRLLQPQHF
V gene: TRBV7-9; J gene: TRBJ2-1; clone size: NA; CDR3 protein: CASTDENEQFF
V gene: TRBV7-3; J gene: TRBJ1-6; clone size: few; CDR3 protein: CASSLGVNSPLHF
V gene: TRBV21-1; J gene: TRBJ2-1; clone size: once; CDR3 protein: CASSVGEKVQFF
V gene: TRBV2; J gene: TRBJ1-2; clone size: NA; CDR3 protein: CASSERGANGYTF
V gene: TRBV7-3; J gene: TRBJ2-1; clone size: NA; CDR3 protein: CASSPLGGGYNEQFF
V gene: TRBV24-1; J gene: TRBJ1-2; clone size: NA; CDR3 protein: CATSDTREKTGYTF
V gene: TRBV2; J gene: TRBJ2-2; clone size: NA; CDR3 protein: CASRATGATNTGELFF
V gene: TRBV24-1; J gene: TRBJ1-2; clone size: NA; CDR3 protein: CATSDHRASYGYTF
V gene: TRBV19; J gene: TRBJ1-6; clone size: NA; CDR3 protein: CASSTPGQGNSPLHF
V gene: TRBV28; J gene: TRBJ1-2; clone size: few; CDR3 protein: CASSFSRQGYGYTF
V gene: TRBV19; J gene: TRBJ1-4; clone size: few; CDR3 protein: CATAPQGPEKLFF
V gene: TRBV19; J gene: TRBJ2-3; clone size: once; CDR3 protein: CASSYMSGGATDTQYF
V gene: TRBV18; J gene: TRBJ2-1; clone size: NA; CDR3 protein: CASSLLAGMDEQFF
V gene: TRBV5-1; J gene: TRBJ2-3; clone size: NA; CDR3 protein: CASSLVLGADTQYF
V gene: TRBV5-4; J gene: TRBJ1-6; clone size: NA; CDR3 protein: CASSLPGESPLHF
V gene: TRBV5-1; J gene: TRBJ1-5; clone size: NA; CDR3 protein: CASSATGNRDQPQHF
V gene: TRBV6-6; J gene: TRBJ2-1; clone size: few; CDR3 protein: CASSWPGGPEEQFF
V gene: TRBV29-1; J gene: TRBJ2-1; clone size: NA; CDR3 protein: CSLIRTSSHEQFF
V gene: TRBV7-2; J gene: TRBJ2-1; clone size: NA; CDR3 protein: CASSFPSYNEQFF
V gene: TRBV9; J gene: TRBJ2-1; clone size: NA; CDR3 protein: CASSVRSQGGALEQFF